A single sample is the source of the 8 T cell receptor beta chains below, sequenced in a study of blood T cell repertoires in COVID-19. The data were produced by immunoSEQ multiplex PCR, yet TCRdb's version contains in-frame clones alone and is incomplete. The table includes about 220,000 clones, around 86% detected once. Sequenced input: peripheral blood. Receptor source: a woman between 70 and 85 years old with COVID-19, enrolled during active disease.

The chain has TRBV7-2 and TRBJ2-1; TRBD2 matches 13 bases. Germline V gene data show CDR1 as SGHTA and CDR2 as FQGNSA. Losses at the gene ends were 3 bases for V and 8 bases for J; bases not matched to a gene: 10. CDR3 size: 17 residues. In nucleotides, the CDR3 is TGTGCCAGCAGCTTCCAGAGGACTAGCGGGAGTTTCGATGAGCAGTTCTTC. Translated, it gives CASSFQRTSGSFDEQFF.

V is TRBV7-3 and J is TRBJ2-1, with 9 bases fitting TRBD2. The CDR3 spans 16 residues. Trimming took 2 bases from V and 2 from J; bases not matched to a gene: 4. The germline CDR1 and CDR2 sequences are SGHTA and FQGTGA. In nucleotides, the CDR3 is TGTGCCAGCAGCTTATTAGCGGGAGTGACCTACAATGAGCAGTTCTTC. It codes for CASSLLAGVTYNEQFF.

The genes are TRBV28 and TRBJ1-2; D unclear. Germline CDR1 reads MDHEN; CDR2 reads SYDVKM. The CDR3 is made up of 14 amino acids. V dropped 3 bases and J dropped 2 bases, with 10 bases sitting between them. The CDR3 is CASSLVRLNYGYTF. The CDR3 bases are TGTGCCAGCAGTTTGGTCAGGTTAAACTATGGCTACACCTTC.

The CDR3 DNA reads TGTGCCAGCAGTTTGGAGCCGAACAGGAACATTCAGTACTTC. Translating it yields CASSLEPNRNIQYF. The J gene is TRBJ2-4, the V gene TRBV28; D may be TRBD1 (5 bases). The CDR3 consists of 14 residues. Germline loops: CDR1 MDHEN, CDR2 SYDVKM. V was shortened by 3 bases and J by 7 bases, with 13 bases between the two germline ends.

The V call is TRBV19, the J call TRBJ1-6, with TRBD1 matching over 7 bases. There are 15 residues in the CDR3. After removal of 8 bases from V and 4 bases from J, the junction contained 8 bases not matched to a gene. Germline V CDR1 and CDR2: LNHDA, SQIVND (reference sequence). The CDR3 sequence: CASLPGDRYNSPLHF. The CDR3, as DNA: TGTGCCAGTCTGCCCGGGGACAGATATAATTCACCCCTCCACTTT.

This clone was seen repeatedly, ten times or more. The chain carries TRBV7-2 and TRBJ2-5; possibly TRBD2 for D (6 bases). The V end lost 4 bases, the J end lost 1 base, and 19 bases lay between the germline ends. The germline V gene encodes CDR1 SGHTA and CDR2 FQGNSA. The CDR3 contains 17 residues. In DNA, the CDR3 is TGTGCCAGCAGCTCCTGGACCTTAGCGGATACCCAAGAGACCCAGTACTTC. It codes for CASSSWTLADTQETQYF.

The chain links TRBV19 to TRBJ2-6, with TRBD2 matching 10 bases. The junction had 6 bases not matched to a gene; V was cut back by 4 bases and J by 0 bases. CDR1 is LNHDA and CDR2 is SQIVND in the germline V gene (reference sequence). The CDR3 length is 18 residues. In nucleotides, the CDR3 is TGTGCCAGTAGTACGCGAGCGGGAGGGGACTCTGGGGCCAACGTCCTGACTTTC. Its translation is CASSTRAGGDSGANVLTF.

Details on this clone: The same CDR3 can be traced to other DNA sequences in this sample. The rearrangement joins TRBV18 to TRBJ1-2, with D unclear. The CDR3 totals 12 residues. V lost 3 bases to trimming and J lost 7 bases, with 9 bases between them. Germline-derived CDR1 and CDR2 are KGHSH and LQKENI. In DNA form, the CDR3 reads TGTGCCAGCTCACCTGGCGGGTTTGGCTACACCTTC. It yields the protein CASSPGGFGYTF.